This TCR beta chain was sequenced during a study of T cell responses to AZD1222 COVID-19 vaccine (dated by TCRdb to about 2021). Broadly, across the study: Because spike-specific TCR depth and breadth did not differ between the two schedules, AZD1222 recipients who got a second dose at roughly 4 weeks were pooled with those who got a second dose at roughly 12 weeks. TCR sequencing covered roughly 230 trial participants: roughly 200 given two doses of AZD1222 and around 26 given two doses of MenACWY control vaccine. Enrollment into the trials was organized by age into subgroups of 18-55, 56-69 and 70-plus years, and those subgroups contained roughly 150, 30 and 60 TCR-sequenced participants, respectively.

What the work shows at the level of the full study, not this receptor alone: Conclusions about previously exposed vaccinees were limited because only 5 or 6 AZD1222 recipients were SARS-CoV-2 seropositive at baseline. Epitopes outside the regions mutated in the B.1.351 and B.1.1.7 variants were reportedly recognized by nearly half of the unique spike-specific TCRs. In the small 56-69-year group, the increase in depth fell short of significance, most likely because of low power. After two AZD1222 doses, both the breadth and the depth of spike-specific TCRs were significantly higher than at day 0 and than in MenACWY recipients. Most participants were white British and females outnumbered males, and the authors suggested that clonal diversity may have been underestimated. No day 14 peak-response samples were available, so repertoires were characterized only after the peak T cell response. The vaccine-associated CD4 TCRs covered the entire spike protein, and the dominant responses fell in regions 160-218 and 743-854.

For this clone: Its antigen remains undetermined. It has no much larger one-base neighbor in the sample; base qualities were not kept.

This sample's time point label indicates: baseline before first vaccination. Samples from vaccinated people were obtained from the UK trials COV001 and COV002, which included a single-blind randomized controlled phase 2/3 trial of AZD1222 (ChAdOx1 nCoV-19) in healthy adults. For TCRbeta chain sequencing, PBMC samples were collected from trial participants at day 0 and at day 28 after the second dose. The germline ends are 7 bases apart after V is trimmed by 11 bases and J by 0 bases. The CDR3 goes from the cysteine to the phenylalanine over 11 residues. The sequence is cut down to CDR3 DNA, 33 bases in frame from base 1. The germline V gene (reference sequence) provides CDR1 LNHDA and CDR2 SQIVND. The CDR3 regions of human TCRbeta chains were subjected to immunosequencing. The study's own analysis went as follows. Repertoire TCRs were matched against a reference library of SARS-CoV-2-specific TCRs generated with the MIRA antigen-specificity platform. Breadth was defined as the fraction of unique TCRs that were SARS-CoV-2-associated, and depth was defined as the fraction of total T cells that were SARS-CoV-2-associated. Using the MIRA data, each spike-specific TCR was mapped to the spike region that the TCR reacts to and placed in a CD4 or CD8 class. Log10-transformed breadth and depth values were compared by one-way ANOVA with Sidak's multiple comparisons tests. This immuneACCESS table, as held by TCRdb, lists in-frame sequences with V and J called but not all clones. Of the missing ones, under half trace to an unresolved V gene in checked studies; the others have no known cause. V and J calls and clone size follow that table, whereas D and trimming were derived from the DNA. The sample yields some 140,000 clones; over 85% were counted once. The ten largest account for 3.1% of the sample.

The receptor's source is an adult in good health. This sequence uses TRBV19 and TRBJ2-5; perhaps TRBD1 is the D gene, with 6 bases matching. The specimen comprised peripheral blood, sampled on day 0 of AZD1222 vaccination. The CDR3 reads as follows: CAGDNQETQYF. The nucleotide sequence reads TGTGCCGGGGACAACCAAGAGACCCAGTACTTC.